The text below deals with one T cell receptor (beta chain). This clonotype came up a few times. The specificity of this receptor is unknown. There are no base qualities to consult, and no much larger clone falls within one base. These data originate in a study of blood T cells in healthy people across ages (dated by TCRdb to the mid-2010s). For context, the study as a whole: In model experiments, template switching captured roughly one uniquely barcoded TCR beta cDNA molecule for every two T cells. Donors of different ages were randomly distributed across sequencing lanes to avoid experimental bias. Two additional independent replicas of 1 million unique cDNA reads from the same blood draw were analyzed for two donors (one aged 18 to 29 and one aged 80 or older). Using deep sequencing normalized with unique cDNA molecular identifiers, the study measured how TCR beta repertoire diversity changes with age. Four age groups were formed from the donors: young (average 16 years), middle-aged (approximately 39), aged (more than 55) and long-lived (roughly 81). The paper as a whole reports these results and caveats: Because profiling used bulk unsorted PBMCs, naive and antigen-experienced compartments could not be compared conclusively. There was a strong correlation between observed TCR beta diversity and the percentage of naive T cells measured by flow cytometry. Donor CMV infection status was unknown, potentially confounding age-related changes in expanded clonotypes. The long-lived group showed more naive CD4+ T cells, fewer expanded clones and increased TCR diversity than the aged group, suggesting age selection. Observed TCR beta diversity per million T cells fell roughly linearly with age, and a significant reduction was already apparent by age around 40. Total diversity estimates from one million sequenced T cells were considered lower bounds and underestimates.

Receptors were amplified or captured by 5' RACE. The listed sequencing device is Illumina HiSeq 2500. The second PCR ran for about 6 to 11 cycles and used a J-beta primer mix along with a sample-barcoded 5' primer. A template-switch 5' adaptor carrying 12 random nucleotides introduced a unique molecular identifier onto each TCR beta cDNA molecule. At least 2.5 million CDR3-containing paired-end reads were obtained from each sample. First-strand cDNA synthesis was performed from all RNA using the Mint cDNA synthesis kit, with priming by a TRBC-specific oligonucleotide. Following uracil-DNA glycosylase treatment, all cDNA underwent a first 18-cycle PCR with the universal primers M1SS and BC2_uni_R. In the authors' own workflow: Each sample was normalized by randomly selecting 1 million high-quality reads, each carrying a distinct molecular identifier. Instead of being binned into consensus sequences, reads that shared molecular identifiers were thrown out. MiTCR, run with a Q25 quality threshold and the strictest error-elimination algorithm, handled CDR3 identification, clonotype clustering and error correction. Lower-bound total TCR beta diversity was estimated with a nonparametric unseen species model using Euler transformation. TCRdb reprocessing: public reads trimmed at Q25 with fastp, clones called with MiXCR, in-frame beta chains kept. Duplicate CDR3 protein sequences are folded into a single record with the most common DNA and genes. The V and J calls here are based on TCRdb, not the publication. This sample holds almost 800,000 distinct CDR3 sequences; 58% were observed only once. The top ten hold roughly 22% of the sample.

According to the germline V gene (reference sequence), CDR1 reads MNHEY and CDR2 reads SMNVEV. Counted from cysteine to phenylalanine, this CDR3 has 15 amino acids. The sequence is cut down to CDR3 DNA, 45 bases in frame from base 1. V loses 0 bases at its end and J loses 4 bases; junction bases beyond the gene matches: 0. Systemically healthy Caucasian individuals from Russia, 35 to 50 in total and aged about 6 to 95 years, were included as donors. Approximately 9.7 milliliters of peripheral blood were drawn from each donor into EDTA-treated Vacutainer tubes. PBMCs were isolated by Ficoll-Paque density-gradient centrifugation, with at least 6.5 million obtained per sample. Total RNA, at least 6 micrograms per sample, was extracted from PBMCs with Trizol reagent. Naive CD45RAhigh/CD27high T cell percentages were measured by flow cytometry on a PBMC aliquot from every donor.

The origin of this receptor is a man younger than 45 in good health. Sequenced input: blood. The V gene is TRBV27 and the J gene is TRBJ2-1, and TRBD2 aligns with 10 junction nucleotides. The DNA sequence is as follows: TGTGCCAGCAGTTTATCTAGCGGGGGGTACAATGAGCAGTTCTTC. Its protein product is CASSLSSGGYNEQFF.